The 28 T cell receptor beta chains presented below share a single source sample, sequenced in a study of technical replicates of blood from several donors. Using immunoSEQ multiplex PCR, the repertoire was profiled, and TCRdb retains in-frame clones only, with some absent. The sample gives some 60,000 clones, 90% to 95% of which show up once; about 4.3% is in the top ten. The sample was PBMCs. These receptors were obtained from a human donor in good health. Some clones in this sample may be carry-over from other donors' samples.

The V and J genes are TRBV18 and TRBJ1-4; D gene ambiguous. Germline V gives CDR1 KGHSH, CDR2 LQKENI. The CDR3 has 17 amino acids. The V end lost 3 bases, the J end lost 0 bases, and 14 bases lay between the germline ends. This CDR3 is CASSPKSPRATNEKLFF. As DNA, the CDR3 is TGTGCCAGCTCACCTAAAAGTCCGCGAGCAACTAATGAAAAACTGTTTTTT.

J is TRBJ2-3 and V is TRBV2, with D perhaps matching TRBD1 (5 bases). The CDR3 loop spans 15 amino acids. The V gene lost 6 bases and the J gene lost 3 bases, with 16 bases spanning the gap. The germline V gene encodes CDR1 SNHLY and CDR2 FYNNEI. Written as DNA, the CDR3 is TGTGCCAGCAGACAACTCACCGGACAAACAGATACGCAGTATTTT. Residues: CASRQLTGQTDTQYF.

This clone was seen once. The chain couples TRBV30 to TRBJ1-1; the D is unclear. In germline, CDR1 is GTSNPN, CDR2 SVGIG (reference sequence). The CDR3 is 13 amino acids. V was trimmed by 2 bases and J by 5 bases, leaving 12 bases between them. For the CDR3, the DNA is TGTGCCTGGAGTAACAGTAGGTGGACTGAAGCTTTCTTT. Translation gives CAWSNSRWTEAFF.

The chain recombines TRBV2 with TRBJ1-6; TRBD1 aligns across 7 bases. Germline values: CDR1 SNHLY, CDR2 FYNNEI. Trimming took 6 bases from V and 3 from J; bases not matched to a gene: 5. CDR3 length: 15 residues. The chain's CDR3 is CASRERDSYNSPLHF. CDR3 nucleotide sequence: TGTGCCAGCAGGGAGAGGGACAGCTATAATTCACCCCTCCACTTT.

This chain joins TRBV6-6 and TRBJ2-3; 9 bases are a match to TRBD1. The CDR3 runs to 16 residues. Losses at the gene ends were 7 bases for V and 4 bases for J; bases not matched to a gene: 12. The germline V gene encodes CDR1 MNHNY and CDR2 SVGAGI (reference sequence). The chain's CDR3 is CASIKGTGISADTQYF. The CDR3 DNA follows: TGTGCCAGCATCAAGGGGACAGGGATAAGCGCAGATACGCAGTATTTT.

This rearrangement joins TRBV7-2 to TRBJ2-7, with D unresolved. Germline lookup yields CDR1 SGHTA and CDR2 FQGNSA. The V gene lost 1 base and the J gene lost 3 bases, with 7 bases spanning the gap. The CDR3 is 13 residues long. CDR3 sequence reads: CASSLGRSYEQYF. The CDR3 DNA follows: TGTGCCAGCAGCTTAGGACGGAGCTACGAGCAGTACTTC.

A single count supports this clone. This rearrangement joins TRBV6-6 to TRBJ1-2, with TRBD1 matching over 8 bases. The V gene's germline CDR1 is MNHNY and CDR2 SVGAGI (reference sequence). V lost 3 bases to trimming and J lost 6 bases; unmatched junction nucleotides: 9. This CDR3 has 15 amino acids. DNA of the CDR3: TGTGCCAGCAGTTATTCTGACAGGGGTCGGAATGGCTACACCTTC. This translates into CASSYSDRGRNGYTF.

The V gene is TRBV29-1, the J gene TRBJ2-5; 8 bases align to TRBD1. Germline CDR1 reads SQVTM; CDR2 reads ANQGSEA. The CDR3 covers 13 residues. Germline trimming cut 2 bases from V and 7 bases from J; bases unmatched to any gene: 6. CDR3 region: CSVEKGQAGTQYF. In DNA form, the CDR3 reads TGCAGCGTTGAAAAGGGACAGGCGGGGACCCAGTACTTC.

The sample holds one count of this clone. The V call is TRBV19, the J call TRBJ2-1, with D possibly being TRBD1 (6 bases). Germline lookup yields CDR1 LNHDA and CDR2 SQIVND (reference sequence). There are 16 residues in the CDR3. V lost 5 bases, J lost 0 bases, and 14 bases lay in between. CDR3 sequence (DNA): TGTGCCAGTAGTCTTTACGACAGGAGCTCCTACAATGAGCAGTTCTTC. Translating it yields CASSLYDRSSYNEQFF.

The rearrangement uses TRBV6-5 and TRBJ1-2, with a tentative D call TRBD1 (6 bases). The CDR3 is 15 residues long. Trimming removed 4 bases at V and 2 bases at J, with 14 bases between. Per the germline V gene, CDR1 is MNHEY and CDR2 is SVGAGI. CDR3 sequence: CASSSPFTGNYGYTF. For the CDR3, the DNA is TGTGCCAGCAGTTCCCCATTTACAGGGAACTATGGCTACACCTTC.

The genes are TRBV7-2 and TRBJ2-7; 9 bases fit TRBD2. This CDR3 is 15 amino acids long. The V and J ends lost 1 base and 2 bases, in that order; junction bases with no gene match: 3. The germline V gene has CDR1 SGHTA and CDR2 FQGNSA. The CDR3 spells CASSLGSGGPYEQYF. The CDR3 bases are TGTGCCAGCAGCTTAGGTAGCGGGGGACCCTACGAGCAGTACTTC.

The chain couples TRBV7-2 to TRBJ2-7, with D possibly TRBD2 on 6 matching bases. Deletions cut 2 bases from V and 2 bases from J, with 10 bases between. The CDR3 is 14 amino acids. CDR1 is SGHTA, CDR2 FQGNSA, per germline. DNA of the CDR3: TGTGCCAGCAGCTTATGGGGACTTACCTACGAGCAGTACTTC. It encodes CASSLWGLTYEQYF.

The chain joins TRBV12-2 to TRBJ2-1; TRBD2, the table's D call, was not compared with the DNA. TRBV12-2 is a pseudogene segment. The CDR3 is 17 residues long. CDR3 DNA: TGTGCAAGTCGCCCGGCGGGACTAGCGGGAGGAGCACGGAGCTCGTTCTTC. Its protein is CASRPAGLAGGARSSFF.

The chain joins TRBV7-2 to TRBJ2-3; the match to TRBD2 covers 8 bases. Per the germline V gene, CDR1 is SGHTA and CDR2 is FQGNSA. The V and J ends lost 2 bases and 0 bases, in that order; junction bases with no gene match: 7. The CDR3 has 17 amino acids. CDR3: CASSLRRSSGSTDTQYF. CDR3 coding DNA: TGTGCCAGCAGCTTAAGGAGGTCTAGCGGGAGCACAGATACGCAGTATTTT.

V usage is TRBV12-5 and J usage is TRBJ2-3, with D possibly matching TRBD1 (6 bases). Germline V lookup: CDR1 LGHNT, CDR2 FRNRAP. This CDR3 has 15 residues. V was shortened by 3 bases and J by 9 bases, with 19 bases between the two germline ends. The CDR3 sequence is CASGFRQGPPETQYF. As DNA, the CDR3 is TGTGCTAGTGGTTTTAGGCAGGGGCCACCTGAAACGCAGTATTTT.

The chain is built from TRBV11-2 and TRBJ2-7; D not certain. Trimming cost V 0 bases and J 2 bases, with 8 bases left between them. The CDR3 is 14 amino acids. CDR1 is SGHAT, CDR2 FQNNGV, per germline. The CDR3 DNA is TGTGCCAGCAGCTTAGAGGGCAGCACCTACGAGCAGTACTTC. Translation: CASSLEGSTYEQYF.

The chain carries TRBV6-5 and TRBJ1-5, with a weak D call TRBD1 (6 bases). Germline V gene lookup returns CDR1 MNHEY and CDR2 SVGAGI. The CDR3 has 15 amino acids. The germline V and J ends were trimmed by 5 bases and 1 base, with 12 bases remaining between them. In nucleotides, the CDR3 is TGTGCCAGCAGTAAGGGGGTTGGGAGCAATCAGCCCCAGCATTTT. Residues: CASSKGVGSNQPQHF.

CDR3 residues: CASSPRGSSNEQFF. In nucleotides, the CDR3 is TGTGCCAGCAGCCCCAGAGGTAGTAGCAATGAGCAGTTCTTC. V is TRBV9 and J is TRBJ2-1, with no clear D. The CDR3 sequence is 14 residues long. The germline V and J ends were trimmed by 4 bases and 6 bases, with 14 bases remaining between them. Germline CDR1 is SGDLS and CDR2 is YYNGEE.

This chain joins TRBV7-2 and TRBJ2-5; TRBD2 agrees at 14 bases. Germline CDR1 and CDR2: SGHTA and FQGNSA. The CDR3 contains 14 residues. With 8 bases clipped from V and 4 bases from J, the junction kept 3 bases outside the gene matches. CDR3 sequence: CASRLAGGPETQYF. The CDR3 DNA reads TGTGCCAGCCGACTAGCGGGGGGGCCAGAGACCCAGTACTTC. Full variable domain (missing parts from reference TRBV7-2 and TRBJ2-5): GAGVSQSPSNKVTEKGKDVELRCDPISGHTALYWYRQSLGQGLEFLIYFQGNSAPDKSGLPSDRFSAERTGGSVSTLTIQRTQQEDSAVYLCASRLAGGPETQYFGPGTRLLVL.

This chain joins TRBV18 and TRBJ2-7, with a weak D call TRBD1 (7 bases). Trimming took off 5 bases at V and 3 bases at J, with 17 bases between the two ends. The CDR3 is 15 residues long. Germline V CDR1 and CDR2: KGHSH, LQKENI. Here the CDR3 reads CASSSTQGGGYEQYF. As DNA, the CDR3 is TGTGCCAGCTCATCTACCCAGGGGGGTGGCTACGAGCAGTACTTC.

V is TRBV4-2 and J is TRBJ2-1; 10 nucleotides agree with TRBD2. The CDR3 totals 15 residues. The V gene's germline CDR1 is LGHNA and CDR2 YNFKEQ. The junction had 4 bases not matched to a gene; V was cut back by 3 bases and J by 5 bases. The CDR3 sequence is CASSHPSGSHNEQFF. The DNA for the CDR3 is TGTGCCAGCAGCCACCCTAGCGGGAGTCACAATGAGCAGTTCTTC.

The chain links TRBV19 to TRBJ2-7, with a tentative D call TRBD1 (5 bases). This CDR3 comprises 14 residues. The V gene lost 4 bases and the J gene lost 2 bases, with 12 bases spanning the gap. Looked up from germline, CDR1 is LNHDA and CDR2 is SQIVND (reference sequence). CDR3 sequence: CASSNRYRTYEQYF. The CDR3 nucleotides read TGTGCCAGTAGTAATAGGTACAGGACCTACGAGCAGTACTTC.

The chain links TRBV6-4 to TRBJ1-5, with D uncertain. The germline V gene encodes CDR1 MRHNA and CDR2 SNTAGT. V lost 7 bases to trimming and J lost 6 bases, with 13 bases between them. CDR3 length: 13 residues. The CDR3 region is CASNPAWSQPQHF. The CDR3 DNA follows: TGTGCCAGCAATCCGGCGTGGAGTCAGCCCCAGCATTTT.

The rearrangement links TRBV5-1 to TRBJ2-7; D is possibly TRBD2 (6 bases). CDR1 SGHRS and CDR2 YFSETQ come from the germline V gene. Trimming shortened V by 3 bases and J by 0 bases, and 13 bases separated the two germline ends. CDR3 length: 15 amino acids. CDR3 in DNA: TGCGCCAGCAGCTGGGGCGGGATCGACTCCTACGAGCAGTACTTC. Translated, it gives CASSWGGIDSYEQYF.

V usage is TRBV5-1 and J usage is TRBJ2-5; TRBD2 matches at 10 bases. This CDR3 has 16 amino acids. CDR1 and CDR2 (germline): SGHRS, YFSETQ. The J segment lost 0 bases and the V segment lost 0 bases, leaving 2 bases of the junction unmatched. The CDR3 bases are TGCGCCAGCAGCTTGGGCCTAGCGGGGGACCAAGAGACCCAGTACTTC. Protein: CASSLGLAGDQETQYF.

The chain joins TRBV4-3 to TRBJ2-2; 9 bases agree with TRBD1. Germline V lookup: CDR1 LGHNA, CDR2 YSLEER. The CDR3 has 17 amino acids. V trimming: 1 base; J trimming: 4 bases; junction bases outside the gene matches: 7. Here the CDR3 DNA reads TGCGCCAGCAGCCAAGGGTCGAGACAGGGGGGCACCGGGGAGCTGTTTTTT. This sequence encodes CASSQGSRQGGTGELFF.

The chain carries TRBV18 and TRBJ2-7; the match to TRBD2 covers 8 bases. Trimming at V came to 3 bases and at J to 5 bases, leaving 9 bases not matched to a gene. This CDR3 has 15 amino acids. Germline CDR1 and CDR2: KGHSH and LQKENI. The CDR3 region is CASSPTAGGPNEQYF. The DNA for the CDR3 is TGTGCCAGCTCACCGACGGCGGGAGGCCCAAACGAGCAGTACTTC.

V and J are TRBV11-1 and TRBJ1-2, with D uncertain. V lost 6 bases and J 4 bases, leaving 9 bases between the germline ends. This CDR3 comprises 12 residues. Per germline, CDR1 SGHAT and CDR2 FQDESV (reference sequence). The CDR3 DNA is TGTGCCAGCAGTCCGGGTCCCTATGGCTACACCTTC. Translated: CASSPGPYGYTF.